Shown below are 7 T cell receptor beta chains from a single sample sequenced in a study of shared clonotypes between healthy human individuals (dated by TCRdb to between 2020 and 2021). The protocol used for the library was the immunoSEQ multiplex PCR assay. Drawn from immuneACCESS, this table holds only the in-frame rearrangements with V and J called that TCRdb kept. Clones are partly lost; checked studies trace under half to an unresolved V gene and leave the rest unexplained. Across this sample there are 400,000 to 550,000 clones, with roughly 85% seen only once. About an eighth of the sample is in the top ten clones. The sequencing input was PBMCs. The receptors derive from a woman in her thirties or forties in good health. Some clones in this sample may be carry-over from other donors' samples.

This clone appeared once. As DNA, the CDR3 is TGTGCCAGCAGCCCAAACCCGGGACGAGAATATATGCAGTACTTC. It encodes CASSPNPGREYMQYF. The V call is TRBV11-2, the J call TRBJ2-7; either TRBD1 or TRBD2 may supply D (5 bases each). Germline values: CDR1 SGHAT, CDR2 FQNNGV. The CDR3 extends over 15 amino acids. Trimming removed 5 bases at V and 9 bases at J, with 23 bases between.

CDR3 residues: CASSLASYSEGEQYF. The CDR3 bases are TGTGCCAGCAGCTTAGCGTCCTATAGCGAGGGCGAGCAGTACTTC. V gene TRBV7-9 combines with J gene TRBJ2-7; D is possibly TRBD2 (5 bases). This CDR3 is built from 15 residues. The ends were cut back, 0 bases at V and 6 bases at J, with 15 bases in the middle. The V gene's germline CDR1 is SEHNR and CDR2 FQNEAQ (reference sequence).

The V call is TRBV19, the J call TRBJ2-7; weak D call: TRBD1 (6 bases). Germline values: CDR1 LNHDA, CDR2 SQIVND (reference sequence). Trimming removed 1 base from V and 5 bases from J, with 12 bases in between. This CDR3 is 14 amino acids long. This chain's CDR3 is CASSIGQEINEQYF. CDR3 sequence (DNA): TGTGCCAGTAGTATAGGACAGGAGATAAACGAGCAGTACTTC.

The rearrangement uses TRBV2 and TRBJ2-5, with TRBD2 matching 10 bases. Germline CDR1 reads SNHLY; CDR2 reads FYNNEI. This CDR3 contains 14 residues. V gave up 8 bases and J gave up 4 bases; unmatched junction bases: 7. The CDR3 reads CASHFSGRPETQYF. CDR3 sequence (DNA): TGTGCCAGCCATTTTAGCGGGAGGCCAGAGACCCAGTACTTC.

This clone was observed a few times. The chain uses TRBV29-1 and TRBJ2-3, with D tentatively TRBD1 (5 bases). V dropped 7 bases and J dropped 5 bases, with 19 bases sitting between them. The germline V gene has CDR1 SQVTM and CDR2 ANQGSEA. The length of the CDR3 is 14 residues. The CDR3 DNA reads as TGCAGCGGGGCGACGAACAGGAGAGGAGATACGCAGTATTTT. Translated, it gives CSGATNRRGDTQYF.

This chain links TRBV28 with TRBJ1-5; a weak D match, TRBD1 (6 bases). CDR3 length equals 16 residues. V lost 2 bases, J lost 7 bases, and 18 bases lay in between. Germline CDR1 reads MDHEN; CDR2 reads SYDVKM. CDR3 DNA: TGTGCCAGCAGTTTACCCATTACAGGGTATAACCAGCCCCAGCATTTT. Amino acids: CASSLPITGYNQPQHF.

This chain uses TRBV6-1 with TRBJ1-2; TRBD1 matches 7 bases. CDR3 size: 15 residues. J lost 4 bases, V lost 3 bases, and 8 bases had no gene match. Germline CDR1 and CDR2: MNHNS and SASEGT. In nucleotides, the CDR3 is TGTGCCAGCAGTGATGGCAGACAGGGAATCTATGGCTACACCTTC. Amino acid sequence: CASSDGRQGIYGYTF.